Described below is a single T cell receptor beta chain sequence and its context. Its target antigen remains unknown. Per-nucleotide qualities are absent, and no much larger clonotype sits a single base away. Library generation was performed with 5' RACE. Sequencing relied on a NextSeq 500. The TCR library protocol attached unique molecular identifiers to individual cDNA molecules to correct for sequencing error and PCR bias. TCR alpha and beta chains were both sequenced, and the abundances of alpha and beta sequences in each sample were closely correlated with each other. The published analysis was carried out like this. Decombinator V4 was used to perform V gene, J gene and CDR3 annotation of TCR sequences. Expanded TCRs were defined as changing significantly between any two time points under a Poisson model with p below 0.0001. Abundances of TCRs were expressed as counts per million after normalisation to the total number of TCRs sequenced in each sample. TRAV1-2 paired with TRAJ12, TRAJ20 or TRAJ33 defined MAIT TCRs, while TRAV10 paired with TRAJ18 defined iNKT TCRs. VDJdb, accessed on 1 November 2021, was searched for TCRs annotated for CMV, EBV and SARS-CoV-2, and TCRs annotated for more than one antigen were excluded. The public reads were quality trimmed at Q25 with fastp and then assembled into clones with MiXCR by TCRdb, keeping productive beta chains. Entries are consolidated by CDR3 protein sequence, retaining the most common genes and DNA. It is TCRdb's table, rather than the study itself, that gives the V and J calls and clone size. Present in this sample are about 33,000 distinct CDR3 sequences, 5% of which were seen just once. The biggest ten clones account for less than 15% of the sample.

The sample originates from a study of early T cells in non-severe SARS-CoV-2 infection (dated by TCRdb to 2020 to 2023). Broadly, across the study: Because TCR sequencing relied on bulk RNA taken from unsorted whole blood, pairing of alpha and beta chains was not possible.

The study was a case-control design nested within a healthcare worker cohort in London, UK, with weekly nasopharyngeal swab PCR tests and blood sampling. Healthcare workers were recruited during the week of the UK lockdown, between 23 and 31 March 2020, and followed weekly for up to roughly 15 weeks. CDR1 SGHVS and CDR2 FNYEAQ are derived from the germline V gene. Its CDR3 holds 15 amino acids, cysteine through phenylalanine. The sequence is cut down to CDR3 DNA, 45 bases in frame from base 1. At the junction V is shortened by 1 base and J by 2 bases, with 8 bases in between. Overall study outcomes, separate from this receptor: VDJdb matching was skewed toward anti-spike CD8 responses and likely underestimated virus-specific expansions by missing private and CD4 specificities.

Sequencing used whole blood. This sequence was found in an adult who was a healthcare worker with PCR-confirmed SARS-CoV-2 infection or an uninfected control (not recorded which). The chain is encoded by TRBV7-6 joined to TRBJ2-2, with the D gene uncertain. The CDR3 sequence is CASSLGTDNTGELFF. The sequence in DNA is TGTGCCAGCAGCTTAGGGACCGACAACACCGGGGAGCTGTTTTTT. Beyond the CDR3, the reference TRBV7-6 and TRBJ2-2 genes provide the residues; the full variable domain reads: GAGVSQSPRYKVTKRGQDVALRCDPISGHVSLYWYRQALGQGPEFLTYFNYEAQQDKSGLPNDRFSAERPEGSISTLTIQRTEQRDSAMYRCASSLGTDNTGELFFGEGSRLTVL.